These T cell receptor beta chains were read from a single sample in a study of spatial heterogeneity in lung cancer. TCRdb called the 5' RACE reads again in MiXCR, with one record for every CDR3 protein. The data hold around 14,000 distinct CDR3 sequences, with 10% to 13% observed a single time. Specimen: PBMCs, collected at surgery. These receptors all stem from a female donor with early-stage non-small cell lung cancer. Both conserved end residues are part of each CDR3. The order of the fields is CDR3 DNA, CDR3 protein, clone size, D gene, V gene, J gene. D genes are given only for firm matches. A clone size is listed for some rows: how often the clone was seen (once, few, many), or a class if it is expanded.

CDR3nt: TGTGCCAGCAAAGGTCCGGCAGGGATATCAACTGAGCAGTTCTTC
CDR3aa: CASKGPAGISTEQFF
abundance: many
d_gene: NA
v_gene: TRBV27
j_gene: TRBJ2-1

CDR3nt: TGTGCCATCGCGGTCGGCGGGAGCTCCTACGAGCAGTACTTC
CDR3aa: CAIAVGGSSYEQYF
abundance: many
d_gene: TRBD2
v_gene: TRBV10-3
j_gene: TRBJ2-7

CDR3nt: TGTGCCAGCAGCTCAGAGGGTCGCAGCTACACCTTC
CDR3aa: CASSSEGRSYTF
abundance: many
d_gene: NA
v_gene: TRBV11-2
j_gene: TRBJ1-2

CDR3nt: TGCGCCAGCAGCAAGCTTGGAGTATCAGGGGGCAATTCACCCCTCCACTTT
CDR3aa: CASSKLGVSGGNSPLHF
abundance: many
d_gene: TRBD1
v_gene: TRBV5-1
j_gene: TRBJ1-6

CDR3nt: TGTGCCAGCAGTGCACAACAGGGGGCGGCCTCCTATGGCTACACCTTC
CDR3aa: CASSAQQGAASYGYTF
abundance: NA
d_gene: TRBD1
v_gene: TRBV28
j_gene: TRBJ1-2

CDR3nt: TGTGCCAGCAGCGTTACGGGGGGATCAGATACGCAGTATTTT
CDR3aa: CASSVTGGSDTQYF
abundance: many
d_gene: TRBD2
v_gene: TRBV9
j_gene: TRBJ2-3

CDR3nt: TGTGCCAGCAGTACCGGGACAGGGAATGAAAAACTGTTTTTT
CDR3aa: CASSTGTGNEKLFF
abundance: NA
d_gene: TRBD1
v_gene: TRBV2
j_gene: TRBJ1-4

CDR3nt: TGTGCCACAAGGACAGGTTTGAGCTCAGATACGCAGTATTTT
CDR3aa: CATRTGLSSDTQYF
abundance: many
d_gene: TRBD1
v_gene: TRBV28
j_gene: TRBJ2-3

CDR3nt: TGTGCCAGCAGCCTCAGGGGTCAATCACCCCTCCACTTT
CDR3aa: CASSLRGQSPLHF
abundance: many
d_gene: NA
v_gene: TRBV14
j_gene: TRBJ1-6

CDR3nt: TGTGCCAGCAGTCAGCCCACGGGGCGAGGCTACACCTTC
CDR3aa: CASSQPTGRGYTF
abundance: medium-sized
d_gene: NA
v_gene: TRBV12-3/TRBV12-4
j_gene: TRBJ1-2

CDR3nt: TGTGCCAGCAGCTTAGATCGGTCAGCTGTCTATGGCTACACCTTC
CDR3aa: CASSLDRSAVYGYTF
abundance: few
d_gene: NA
v_gene: TRBV11-2
j_gene: TRBJ1-2

CDR3nt: TGTGCCAGCAGTGAAAGGGGCAATATGGGTGAAGCTTTCTTT
CDR3aa: CASSERGNMGEAFF
abundance: few
d_gene: NA
v_gene: TRBV6-1
j_gene: TRBJ1-1

CDR3nt: TGTGCCAGCAGTTTCCGAATGAACACTGAAGCTTTCTTT
CDR3aa: CASSFRMNTEAFF
abundance: medium-sized
d_gene: NA
v_gene: TRBV28
j_gene: TRBJ1-1

CDR3nt: TGTGCCAGCAGCGTAGTTCCGGGAAACACCATATATTTT
CDR3aa: CASSVVPGNTIYF
abundance: few
d_gene: NA
v_gene: TRBV9
j_gene: TRBJ1-3

CDR3nt: TGCAGTGTTATCCGGGACGGGCAATACAATGAGCAGTTCTTC
CDR3aa: CSVIRDGQYNEQFF
abundance: many
d_gene: NA
v_gene: TRBV20-1
j_gene: TRBJ2-1

CDR3nt: TGTGCCAGCAGTTATGGGAGGCGGGGTGGCACAGATACGCAGTATTTT
CDR3aa: CASSYGRRGGTDTQYF
abundance: NA
d_gene: NA
v_gene: TRBV6-6
j_gene: TRBJ2-3

CDR3nt: TGCGCCAGCAGCTTGGGCAGGGGCCGAGCTGAAGCTTTCTTT
CDR3aa: CASSLGRGRAEAFF
abundance: NA
d_gene: NA
v_gene: TRBV5-1
j_gene: TRBJ1-1

CDR3nt: TGCGCCAGCAGCACGGAGCTCGGGACAGGGGAGGCCCTGGGCTACACCTTC
CDR3aa: CASSTELGTGEALGYTF
abundance: few
d_gene: TRBD1
v_gene: TRBV5-1
j_gene: TRBJ1-2

CDR3nt: TGTGCCAGCAGCGCAGACGGGGGGGCCGTGGAGACCCAGTACTTC
CDR3aa: CASSADGGAVETQYF
abundance: many
d_gene: TRBD2
v_gene: TRBV7-2
j_gene: TRBJ2-5

CDR3nt: TGTGCCAGCAGCTTAGGAGGGGGCAGGACAGTAACAGATACGCAGTATTTT
CDR3aa: CASSLGGGRTVTDTQYF
abundance: NA
d_gene: TRBD1
v_gene: TRBV7-6
j_gene: TRBJ2-3

CDR3nt: TGTGCCAGTAGTATTAGACAGGGGTGGAACACTGAAGCTTTCTTT
CDR3aa: CASSIRQGWNTEAFF
abundance: NA
d_gene: TRBD1
v_gene: TRBV19
j_gene: TRBJ1-1

CDR3nt: TGTGCCAGCAGCCCTAGCGGAGGACCAAACATTCAGTACTTC
CDR3aa: CASSPSGGPNIQYF
abundance: many
d_gene: TRBD2
v_gene: TRBV3-1
j_gene: TRBJ2-4

CDR3nt: TGTGCCAGCAGCTTGGCCAACAGACCCAGCCACGAGCAGTACTTC
CDR3aa: CASSLANRPSHEQYF
abundance: NA
d_gene: NA
v_gene: TRBV5-4
j_gene: TRBJ2-7

CDR3nt: TGTGCCAGCTCACCCTCGACTAGCGGTAGCTACGAGCAGTACTTC
CDR3aa: CASSPSTSGSYEQYF
abundance: many
d_gene: TRBD2
v_gene: TRBV18
j_gene: TRBJ2-7

CDR3nt: TGTGCCAGCAGTTTAATAGCAGGGATCCGAGGCTACACCTTC
CDR3aa: CASSLIAGIRGYTF
abundance: many
d_gene: NA
v_gene: TRBV28
j_gene: TRBJ1-2

CDR3nt: TGCAGTGCACAAGGGGTTCGGGGCGAGCAGTACTTC
CDR3aa: CSAQGVRGEQYF
abundance: few
d_gene: NA
v_gene: TRBV20-1
j_gene: TRBJ2-7

CDR3nt: TGCGCCAGCAGCAGGGGCTGGGGGGCCACTGAAGCTTTCTTT
CDR3aa: CASSRGWGATEAFF
abundance: many
d_gene: NA
v_gene: TRBV10-1
j_gene: TRBJ1-1

CDR3nt: TGTGCCAGCTCAAGACAGGGGGAAGCTAACTATGGCTACACCTTC
CDR3aa: CASSRQGEANYGYTF
abundance: many
d_gene: TRBD1
v_gene: TRBV18
j_gene: TRBJ1-2

CDR3nt: TGTGCCAGCAATTTACAGGGGAGCACTGAAGCTTTCTTT
CDR3aa: CASNLQGSTEAFF
abundance: NA
d_gene: TRBD1
v_gene: TRBV6-5
j_gene: TRBJ1-1